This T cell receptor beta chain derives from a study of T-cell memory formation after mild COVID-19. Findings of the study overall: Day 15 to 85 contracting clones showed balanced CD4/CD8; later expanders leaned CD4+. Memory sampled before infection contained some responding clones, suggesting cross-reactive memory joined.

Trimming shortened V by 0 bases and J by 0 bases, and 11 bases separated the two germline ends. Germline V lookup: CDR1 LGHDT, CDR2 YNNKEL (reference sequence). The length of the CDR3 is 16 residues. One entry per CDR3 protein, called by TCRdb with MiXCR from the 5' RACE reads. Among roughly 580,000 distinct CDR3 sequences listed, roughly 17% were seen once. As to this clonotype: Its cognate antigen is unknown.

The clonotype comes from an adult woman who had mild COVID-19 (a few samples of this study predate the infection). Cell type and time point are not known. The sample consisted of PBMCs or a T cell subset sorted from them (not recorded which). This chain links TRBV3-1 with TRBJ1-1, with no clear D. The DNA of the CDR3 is TGTGCCAGCAGCCAAGAAACAGCTATCGTGAACACTGAAGCTTTCTTT. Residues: CASSQETAIVNTEAFF.